A single TCR beta chain is shown here with its context. The data derive from a study of blood T cell repertoires in COVID-19. Study details: Samples of COVID-19 (acute and convalescent) were obtained from the United States, Italy and Spain. PBMCs, B-cell-depleted T cells, or T cells were the source of the cDNA or gDNA that made up the material.

Germline V gene sequence: CDR1 SGDLS, CDR2 YYNGEE. V lost 5 bases to trimming and J lost 1 base, with 22 bases between them. The CDR3 loop spans 19 amino acids. How the authors handled the data: Using reference gene primer amplification, nucleated cell counts were estimated. Assay: immunoSEQ multiplex PCR; the TCRdb copy retains only in-frame clones and omits some. The V and J calls and clone size are taken from that table; D and trimming were inferred from the DNA. Of approximately 130,000 clones detected, approximately 80% appear once; the ten largest clones hold around 10%. This clonotype originated in a human donor in a cohort sampled during active COVID-19. The chain is built from TRBV9 and TRBJ2-6, with a possible D match to TRBD2 (8 bases). The sequenced sample consisted of peripheral blood. CDR3 bases: TGTGCCAGCAGTCTCGGCGGGGGGACAGCCTTTTCTGGGGCCAACGTCCTGACTTTC. Translation gives CASSLGGGTAFSGANVLTF.